What follows are 3 T cell receptor beta chains derived from one specimen sequenced in a study of T cell repertoires in cytomegalovirus infection. TCRdb used MiXCR to reprocess the reads, holding one entry per CDR3 protein. The data show 200,000 to 300,000 distinct CDR3 sequences, roughly 13% seen once. Sequencing input: PBMCs. These TCRs come from a human donor in good health (CMV status not recorded). Some clones in this sample may be carry-over from other donors' samples.

This clonotype was detected many times. The chain recombines TRBV7-8 with TRBJ1-2, with a possible D match to TRBD1 (5 bases). CDR1 is SGHVS, CDR2 FQNEAQ, per germline. Trimming removed 2 bases at V and 2 bases at J, with 18 bases between. The CDR3 covers 17 residues. CDR3 coding DNA: TGTGCCAGCAGCTTACTGGCAGTCGGGGCGGGGAACTATGGCTACACCTTC. Protein product: CASSLLAVGAGNYGYTF.

The rearrangement links TRBV29-1 to TRBJ2-1; D perhaps matches TRBD2 (6 bases). The ends were cut back, 7 bases at V and 7 bases at J, with 17 bases in the middle. CDR3 length: 13 residues. CDR1 is SQVTM, CDR2 ANQGSEA, per germline. The CDR3 bases are TGCAGCGGCGAGGGCCCGGGGAGGAATGAGCAGTTCTTC. This gives the protein CSGEGPGRNEQFF.

This clonotype was seen repeatedly, ten times or more. V gene TRBV20-1 combines with J gene TRBJ2-1, with TRBD1 matching over 7 bases. The germline CDR1 and CDR2 sequences are DFQATT and SNEGSKA (reference sequence). The CDR3 is made up of 14 amino acids. CDR3 residues: CSCHSGTDYNEQFF. In DNA form, the CDR3 reads TGCAGCTGCCATTCCGGGACAGACTACAATGAGCAGTTCTTC.